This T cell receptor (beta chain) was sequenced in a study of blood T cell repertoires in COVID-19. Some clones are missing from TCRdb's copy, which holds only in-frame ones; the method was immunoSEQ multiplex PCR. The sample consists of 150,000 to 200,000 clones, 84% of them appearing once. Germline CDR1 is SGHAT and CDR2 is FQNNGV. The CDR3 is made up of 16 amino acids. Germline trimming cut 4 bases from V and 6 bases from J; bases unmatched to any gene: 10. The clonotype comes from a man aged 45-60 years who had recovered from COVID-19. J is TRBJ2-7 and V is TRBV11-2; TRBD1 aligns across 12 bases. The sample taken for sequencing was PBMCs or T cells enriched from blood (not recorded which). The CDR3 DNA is TGTGCCAGCAGCTCGGGACAGGGGGCATCTAAGGGCGAGCAGTACTTC. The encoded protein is CASSSGQGASKGEQYF.